This TCR beta chain was recorded in a study of type 1 regulatory T cells. At the level of the study: T-allo10 is an in vitro-generated, Tr1-enriched CD4 T cell product specific for alloantigen.

TCRdb passed the reads through MiXCR, listing each CDR3 protein once. The sample includes around 88,000 distinct CDR3 sequences, roughly 31% of them seen just once. Trimming cost V 6 bases and J 2 bases, with 5 bases left between them. Germline CDR1 and CDR2: PRHDT and FYEKMQ (reference sequence). The CDR3 is 13 residues long. The clonotype originates from a human donor in good health. The V and J genes are TRBV13 and TRBJ2-6; the D is unclear. Sample: CD4+ T cells, either the whole sample or a sorted fraction (not recorded which). The CDR3 here is CASRPTGANVLTF. CDR3 sequence (DNA): TGTGCCAGCAGACCGACTGGGGCCAACGTCCTGACTTTC.